A single sample gave rise to the 25 T cell receptor beta chains below, sequenced in a study of T-cell reconstitution after alpha-beta-depleted transplantation in children. Unique molecular identifiers were used to barcode this TCRbeta library. In TCRdb, the PCR reads were re-called with MiXCR into one record per CDR3 protein. The data hold some 460,000 distinct CDR3 sequences, with 15% to 20% observed a single time. This specimen was PBMCs, mostly from graft donor cells, taken 360 days after TCRalphabeta/CD19-depleted stem cell transplant. These receptors were collected from a boy less than two years old who had a stem cell transplant for Wiskott-Aldrich syndrome, so the T cells may come from the graft donor.

This chain connects TRBV9 to TRBJ2-2, with D perhaps being TRBD1 or TRBD2 (5 bases each). CDR1 is SGDLS and CDR2 is YYNGEE in the germline V gene. The CDR3 length is 15 residues. With 3 bases removed from V and 7 bases from J, the gap between germline ends came to 16 bases. The CDR3 region is CASSASREQGGELFF. The CDR3 DNA is TGTGCCAGCAGCGCATCCAGGGAGCAGGGCGGGGAGCTGTTTTTT.

This rearrangement joins TRBV7-6 to TRBJ2-5; TRBD1 or TRBD2 may be the D gene (5 bases each). This CDR3 region has 13 residues. Trimming took 1 base from V and 4 from J, leaving 7 bases between them. Looked up from germline, CDR1 is SGHVS and CDR2 is FNYEAQ. For the CDR3, the DNA is TGTGCCAGCAGCTTAGATGGGGGAGAGACCCAGTACTTC. This sequence encodes CASSLDGGETQYF.

The chain carries TRBV29-1 and TRBJ2-3; D is perhaps TRBD1 (5 bases). The V gene lost 4 bases and the J gene lost 2 bases, with 10 bases spanning the gap. The CDR3 length is 13 residues. The V gene's germline CDR1 is SQVTM and CDR2 ANQGSEA. The chain's CDR3 is CSVVKGPTDTQYF. The CDR3 DNA reads TGCAGCGTTGTTAAGGGGCCCACAGATACGCAGTATTTT.

This clonotype was recorded a few times. This chain links TRBV27 with TRBJ1-1, with a tentative D call TRBD1 (5 bases). Between the trimmed V and J ends, which lost 4 bases and 2 bases, there was a span of 14 bases. In germline, CDR1 is MNHEY, CDR2 SMNVEV (reference sequence). This CDR3 is 15 amino acids long. The CDR3: CASSYGFGANTEAFF. Written as DNA, the CDR3 is TGTGCCAGCAGTTATGGTTTCGGGGCCAACACTGAAGCTTTCTTT.

This clonotype occurred a few times. V gene TRBV6-5 combines with J gene TRBJ2-2; TRBD2 agrees at 10 bases. From germline, CDR1 is MNHEY and CDR2 SVGAGI. The V gene end was trimmed by 1 base and the J gene end by 4 bases; junction bases not matched to a gene: 12. The CDR3 extends over 19 amino acids. The CDR3 here is CASSYYLGLAGASTGELFF. The CDR3 DNA is TGTGCCAGCAGTTACTATTTGGGCCTAGCGGGGGCCTCCACCGGGGAGCTGTTTTTT.

In its sample, this clonotype was seen a few times. CDR3 loop: CASRLGLAGGRNTGELFF. CDR3 nucleotides: TGTGCCAGCAGACTGGGACTAGCGGGAGGCCGGAACACCGGGGAGCTGTTTTTT. This chain links TRBV11-1 with TRBJ2-2, with 15 bases matching TRBD2. The CDR3 is made up of 18 amino acids. Germline CDR1 and CDR2: SGHAT and FQDESV (reference sequence). V shed 6 bases and J 1 base; nucleotides not matched to a gene: 6.

This clonotype turned up a few times. The rearrangement uses TRBV5-1 and TRBJ2-3; maybe TRBD2 (6 bases). The CDR3 loop spans 15 amino acids. CDR1 and CDR2 from the germline V gene are SGHRS and YFSETQ. V was pared by 1 base and J by 0 bases, with 9 bases between. This CDR3 is CASSLPLASTDTQYF. The CDR3 DNA reads TGCGCCAGCAGCTTGCCTCTAGCGAGCACAGATACGCAGTATTTT.

The chain joins TRBV12-3 or TRBV12-4 to TRBJ1-2; D is ambiguous. The CDR3 sequence is 11 residues long. V was pared by 2 bases and J by 3 bases, with 1 base between. Here the CDR3 DNA reads TGTGCCAGCAGTTTACACTATGGCTACACCTTC. This codes for CASSLHYGYTF.

This clonotype showed up just a few times. The chain links TRBV5-1 to TRBJ2-3; D unclear. The CDR3 spans 12 residues. The V gene's germline CDR1 is SGHRS and CDR2 YFSETQ. V was pared by 3 bases and J by 2 bases, with 4 bases between. This CDR3 reads CASSYHTDTQYF. CDR3 DNA: TGCGCCAGCAGCTACCACACAGATACGCAGTATTTT.

The chain uses TRBV10-3 and TRBJ1-6, with 8 bases aligning to TRBD1. This CDR3 spans 14 amino acids. Germline values: CDR1 ENHRY, CDR2 SYGVKD. Unmatched junction bases numbered 6, after V lost 5 bases and J lost 9 bases. Here the CDR3 reads CAISRGTGGSPLHF. CDR3 sequence (DNA): TGTGCCATCAGTCGGGGGACAGGAGGTTCACCCCTCCACTTT.

This clonotype has a handful of counts. The chain couples TRBV6-1 to TRBJ2-2, with unresolved D. The CDR3 totals 14 residues. The germline V gene encodes CDR1 MNHNS and CDR2 SASEGT. Trimming removed 6 bases from V and 6 bases from J, with 14 bases in between. CDR3 sequence reads: CASREWVGAGELFF. DNA for the CDR3: TGTGCCAGCAGGGAGTGGGTCGGAGCCGGGGAGCTGTTTTTT.

This sequence joins TRBV20-1 and TRBJ1-2; D possibly corresponds to TRBD1 (6 bases). The CDR3 contains 13 residues. Germline assignment: CDR1 DFQATT and CDR2 SNEGSKA (reference sequence). The ends were cut back, 6 bases at V and 14 bases at J, with 25 bases in the middle. The CDR3 DNA follows: TGCAGTGCGGAGAAGGACAGTGCAAATGGCTGTACCTTC. Translating it yields CSAEKDSANGCTF.

This clonotype was counted a few times. The V and J genes are TRBV11-2 and TRBJ2-3; the match to TRBD1 covers 10 bases. Trimming cost V 1 base and J 5 bases; bases outside gene matches: 6. The germline V gene has CDR1 SGHAT and CDR2 FQNNGV. The CDR3 contains 16 residues. The CDR3 region is CASSLGLRDRGDTQYF. CDR3 DNA: TGTGCCAGCAGCTTAGGGCTCCGGGACAGGGGAGATACGCAGTATTTT. Full variable domain (remainder filled in from reference TRBV11-2 and TRBJ2-3): EAGVAQSPRYKIIEKRQSVAFWCNPISGHATLYWYQQILGQGPKLLIQFQNNGVVDDSQLPKDRFSAERLKGVDSTLKIQPAKLEDSAVYLCASSLGLRDRGDTQYFGPGTRLTVL.

This clonotype has ten or more counts. V usage is TRBV12-3 or TRBV12-4 and J usage is TRBJ2-3; no clear D gene. V was shortened by 7 bases and J by 6 bases, with 11 bases between the two germline ends. CDR3 length: 12 amino acids. The CDR3 protein is CASMDEVDTQYF. The DNA of the CDR3 is TGTGCCAGCATGGATGAGGTGGATACGCAGTATTTT.

The sample holds a few counts of this clonotype. The chain couples TRBV10-3 to TRBJ2-1; 8 positions match TRBD2. CDR3 size: 14 residues. Germline CDR1 and CDR2: ENHRY and SYGVKD. With 0 bases clipped from V and 15 bases from J, the junction kept 10 bases outside the gene matches. The CDR3 here is CAISESVAGPPRFF. The CDR3 bases are TGTGCCATCAGTGAGTCTGTAGCGGGACCCCCCCGGTTCTTC.

J is TRBJ2-2 and V is TRBV6-5; D remains ambiguous. The V end lost 4 bases, the J end lost 7 bases, and 7 bases lay between the germline ends. There are 12 residues in the CDR3. Germline V lookup: CDR1 MNHEY, CDR2 SVGAGI. CDR3 nucleotide sequence: TGTGCCAGCAGTTCCACAGTCGGGGAGCTGTTTTTT. This encodes CASSSTVGELFF.

This clonotype was seen only a few times. The chain links TRBV20-1 to TRBJ2-7; TRBD2 might be the D (6 bases). Trimming took 6 bases from V and 3 from J, leaving 18 bases between them. This CDR3 is 14 amino acids long. Looked up from germline, CDR1 is DFQATT and CDR2 is SNEGSKA (reference sequence). This chain's CDR3 is CSAIGGARVYEQYF. CDR3 nucleotide sequence: TGCAGTGCGATCGGGGGAGCTAGGGTCTACGAGCAGTACTTC.

This clonotype was counted only a few times. The chain combines TRBV28 with TRBJ1-1; maybe TRBD1 (5 bases). V dropped 4 bases and J dropped 1 base, with 7 bases sitting between them. CDR3 length: 13 residues. Germline values: CDR1 MDHEN, CDR2 SYDVKM. CDR3: CASSWDWNTEAFF. CDR3 sequence (DNA): TGTGCCAGCAGTTGGGACTGGAACACTGAAGCTTTCTTT.

This clonotype has just a few counts. CDR3: CASSQDPQTGPLLAKNIQYF. The CDR3 nucleotides are TGCGCCAGCAGCCAAGATCCCCAGACAGGGCCCCTACTAGCCAAAAACATTCAGTACTTC. This rearrangement joins TRBV4-3 to TRBJ2-4; TRBD1 agrees at 7 bases. The CDR3 loop spans 20 amino acids. The germline CDR1 and CDR2 sequences are LGHNA and YSLEER. Unmatched junction bases numbered 14, after V lost 0 bases and J lost 0 bases.

This clonotype was observed at least ten times. The chain employs TRBV5-1 and TRBJ2-5; D ambiguous. The CDR3 has 12 amino acids. Germline CDR1 reads SGHRS; CDR2 reads YFSETQ. The V and J ends lost 4 bases and 3 bases respectively, with 7 bases between them. The CDR3 DNA reads TGCGCCAGCAGCCTAGGTAAAGAGACCCAGTACTTC. Protein: CASSLGKETQYF.

This clonotype was found a few times. The V gene is TRBV12-3 or TRBV12-4, the J gene TRBJ1-5, with TRBD1 matching 9 bases. The CDR3 spans 14 residues. V dropped 3 bases and J dropped 7; count of bases not matched to a gene: 4. CDR3 sequence (DNA): TGTGCCAGCAGTTTCACAGGGGGCGAGCAGCCCCAGCATTTT. As protein: CASSFTGGEQPQHF.

This clonotype was seen only a few times. The gene calls are TRBV27 and TRBJ2-2; the match to TRBD1 covers 10 bases. J was trimmed by 6 bases and V by 7 bases; bases with no gene match: 5. CDR3 length: 14 amino acids. Germline V gene data show CDR1 as MNHEY and CDR2 as SMNVEV (reference sequence). The CDR3 region has the DNA TGTGCCAGCAAGCGACAGGGGGCAGCCGGGGAGCTGTTTTTT. This gives the protein CASKRQGAAGELFF.

This clonotype was seen a handful of times. This chain uses TRBV12-3 or TRBV12-4 with TRBJ2-2; possibly TRBD2 for D (6 bases). V dropped 3 bases and J dropped 5 bases, with 10 bases sitting between them. The CDR3 consists of 14 residues. CDR3 sequence: CASSFPGATGELFF. CDR3 bases: TGTGCCAGCAGTTTTCCGGGAGCTACCGGGGAGCTGTTTTTT.

The sample holds a few counts of this clonotype. The chain is built from TRBV3-1 and TRBJ2-3; 7 positions match TRBD2. Germline V gene sequence: CDR1 LGHDT, CDR2 YNNKEL (reference sequence). V lost 4 bases and J lost 2; bases outside the gene matches: 9. The CDR3 totals 16 residues. CDR3 loop: CASSPRVAGYTDTQYF. Here the CDR3 DNA reads TGTGCCAGCAGCCCTCGGGTAGCGGGTTACACAGATACGCAGTATTTT.

This clonotype was detected only a few times. CDR3 bases: TGCAGTGCTACCAAACTACCGGGACAGGGGATCTACGAGCAGTACTTC. Residues: CSATKLPGQGIYEQYF. The chain employs TRBV20-1 and TRBJ2-7; 10 nucleotides line up with TRBD1. This CDR3 comprises 16 residues. Germline CDR1 reads DFQATT; CDR2 reads SNEGSKA (reference sequence). The junction had 12 bases not matched to a gene; V was cut back by 4 bases and J by 3 bases.